This entry concerns a single T cell receptor (beta chain). Mismatch with germline at one junction end may stem from a read error. Participants, about 18 to 90 years old, spanned about two dozen US areas. From germline, CDR1 is SGHAT and CDR2 FQNNGV. The CDR3 covers 13 residues. These data are taken from a study of blood T cell repertoires in COVID-19. Per the original data handling: The assay estimated nucleated cells by amplifying reference gene primers. The table came from immunoSEQ multiplex PCR; TCRdb's copy has only in-frame clones and leaves some out. From that table come the V and J calls and clone size; the DNA was used to work out D and trimming. This sample has approximately 200,000 clones, with 80% found just once.

V gene TRBV11-2 combines with J gene TRBJ2-1; weak D call: TRBD1 (6 bases). The sequenced sample was PBMCs or T cells enriched from blood (not recorded which). This TCR was sampled from a woman in her forties with acute COVID-19. CDR3 coding DNA: TGTGCCAGCAGCTTAGATCGGGACAAGGAGCAGTTCTTC. This sequence encodes CASSLDRDKEQFF.